This TCR beta chain was captured by sequencing in a study of OX40 agonist ivuxolimab in advanced cancers. Generated by immunoSEQ multiplex PCR, the TCRdb table keeps only in-frame clones and is missing some. The repertoire holds some 150,000 clones, with more than 85% as singletons. The study sampled blood at baseline, cycle 4 day 1, and cycle 7 day 1. Deletions cut 6 bases from V and 0 bases from J, with 21 bases between. The germline CDR1 and CDR2 sequences are ENHRY and SYGVKD. The CDR3 covers 18 residues. J is TRBJ2-1 and V is TRBV10-3; maybe TRBD1 (5 bases). This receptor was taken from an adult with an advanced solid tumor such as melanoma, head and neck, liver or kidney cancer. Source: CD4+ or CD8+ T cells sorted from blood, taken in a trial of the OX40 agonist ivuxolimab. The CDR3, as DNA: TGTGCCATCAGCGAGAATTCTCCAGGGTTGAGCTCCTACAATGAGCAGTTCTTC. Translating gives CAISENSPGLSSYNEQFF.